The T cell receptor beta chain under discussion was sequenced for a study of T cell responses to AZD1222 COVID-19 vaccine. The protocol was immunoSEQ multiplex PCR, while the TCRdb copy is restricted to in-frame clones and leaves out a portion. The data show some 140,000 clones, around 90% seen once. The CDR3 sequence is 19 residues long. CDR1 SGHTA and CDR2 FQGNSA come from the germline V gene. Trimming at V came to 5 bases and at J to 1 base, leaving 16 bases not matched to a gene. Study results and limitations: The breadth and depth of Spike-specific TCRs increased once two AZD1222 doses had been given. Females made up more of the donors, who were largely white British, and clonal diversity may have come out too low. The span of vaccine-associated CD4 TCRs extended across spike, with dominance at 160-218 and 743-854. Variant regions that are unmutated are reportedly the target of nearly half of spike-specific TCRs.

In this sample, this clone turned up once. The antigen is undetermined. The chain links TRBV7-2 to TRBJ1-5; 8 nucleotides match TRBD1. The source is an adult in good health. The sample was peripheral blood, taken on day 0 of AZD1222 vaccination. DNA of the CDR3: TGTGCCAGCAGCCAGCACCGAATCGCCGGGACAGGCAGCAATCAGCCCCAGCATTTT. Its protein product is CASSQHRIAGTGSNQPQHF.